What follows are 29 T cell receptor beta chains derived from one specimen sequenced in a study of blood T cell repertoires in COVID-19. Profiled with immunoSEQ multiplex PCR; TCRdb holds only in-frame clones, not every one. This table holds about 240,000 clones, about 82% found once. Sequenced material: peripheral blood. Receptor source: a man older than 75 with acute or convalescent COVID-19.

The CDR3 protein is CASSKGLGQPQHF. In nucleotides, the CDR3 is TGTGCCAGCAGTAAGGGGCTAGGTCAGCCCCAGCATTTT. The rearrangement joins TRBV12-3 or TRBV12-4 to TRBJ1-5; possible D gene TRBD1, 5 bases. CDR3 length: 13 residues. V dropped 5 bases and J dropped 6 bases, with 11 bases sitting between them.

V usage is TRBV7-2 and J usage is TRBJ1-1, with 7 bases aligning to TRBD1. Trimming removed 3 bases from V and 3 bases from J; junction bases left unmatched: 7. This CDR3 region has 15 residues. Germline values: CDR1 SGHTA, CDR2 FQGNSA. CDR3 coding DNA: TGTGCCAGCAGCTTGACAGGGCCACTTGACACTGAAGCTTTCTTT. It codes for CASSLTGPLDTEAFF.

This chain uses TRBV5-1 with TRBJ2-1, with 8 nucleotides matching TRBD2. The CDR3 is 16 residues long. The V segment lost 3 bases and the J segment 2 bases; nucleotides outside the gene matches: 7. CDR1 is SGHRS, CDR2 YFSETQ, per germline. In nucleotides, the CDR3 is TGCGCCAGCAGCTCTCTATCGGGGGGGCCCTACAATGAGCAGTTCTTC. It is translated as CASSSLSGGPYNEQFF.

The genes are TRBV2 and TRBJ1-5, with D tentatively TRBD1 (6 bases). V was shortened by 6 bases and J by 3 bases, with 18 bases between the two germline ends. Germline-derived CDR1 and CDR2 are SNHLY and FYNNEI. The CDR3 totals 16 residues. The CDR3 bases are TGTGCCAGCAGGCCCCCGGGACCAGGGGCCAATCAGCCCCAGCATTTT. Protein product: CASRPPGPGANQPQHF.

This chain joins TRBV20-1 and TRBJ2-5, with 8 nucleotides matching TRBD1. CDR3 length equals 13 residues. V dropped 3 bases and J dropped 4; count of bases not matched to a gene: 4. Per the germline V gene, CDR1 is DFQATT and CDR2 is SNEGSKA (reference sequence). The CDR3 is CSASIGTGETQYF. CDR3 in DNA: TGCAGTGCTAGTATCGGGACAGGAGAGACCCAGTACTTC.

This chain connects TRBV11-2 to TRBJ2-1, with 9 bases fitting TRBD2. The J segment lost 4 bases and the V segment lost 5 bases, leaving 3 bases of the junction unmatched. There are 14 residues in the CDR3. CDR1 is SGHAT, CDR2 FQNNGV, per germline. CDR3 DNA sequence: TGTGCCAGCAGCGCTAGCGGGACTTACAATGAGCAGTTCTTC. It encodes CASSASGTYNEQFF.

This clone was observed once. The chain links TRBV3-1 (or the pseudogene TRBV3-2) to TRBJ1-1; the D gene is possibly TRBD1 (5 bases). V dropped 3 bases and J dropped 11 bases, with 25 bases sitting between them. The CDR3 has 16 amino acids. The germline gives CDR1 LGHDT, CDR2 YNNKEL (reference sequence). The CDR3 here is CASSQKGGAGLRRAFF. The CDR3 nucleotides are TGTGCCAGCAGCCAGAAGGGAGGGGCGGGACTACGTCGGGCTTTCTTT.

This clone was recorded only once. The V and J genes are TRBV24-1 and TRBJ2-1; 9 nucleotides agree with TRBD2. The CDR3 spans 16 residues. V dropped 3 bases and J dropped 2; count of bases not matched to a gene: 4. CDR1 is KGHDR, CDR2 SFDVKD, per germline. The CDR3 DNA is TGTGCCACCAGTGATACGACTAGCGGTACCTACAATGAGCAGTTCTTC. It translates to CATSDTTSGTYNEQFF.

The chain uses TRBV5-1 and TRBJ2-3; 7 bases match TRBD2. The CDR3 length is 15 residues. CDR1 and CDR2 (germline): SGHRS, YFSETQ. V shed 1 base and J 5 bases; nucleotides not matched to a gene: 7. The CDR3: CASSLSGGWGDTQYF. The DNA of the CDR3 is TGCGCCAGCAGCTTGTCGGGGGGTTGGGGAGATACGCAGTATTTT. The full variable domain, in which reference TRBV5-1 and TRBJ2-3 provide the parts outside the CDR3, is KAGVTQTPRYLIKTRGQQVTLSCSPISGHRSVSWYQQTPGQGLQFLFEYFSETQRNKGNFPGRFSGRQFSNSRSEMNVSTLELGDSALYLCASSLSGGWGDTQYFGPGTRLTVL.

The chain recombines TRBV19 with TRBJ2-2; D remains unclear. The CDR3 consists of 14 residues. The germline V gene encodes CDR1 LNHDA and CDR2 SQIVND (reference sequence). Trimming stripped 2 bases from V and 6 bases from J, with 10 bases between. CDR3 sequence reads: CASSILNGPGELFF. CDR3 coding DNA: TGTGCCAGTAGTATACTGAATGGCCCCGGGGAGCTGTTTTTT.

This chain links TRBV19 with TRBJ1-6; D possibly corresponds to TRBD1 (5 bases). Per the germline V gene, CDR1 is LNHDA and CDR2 is SQIVND (reference sequence). This CDR3 has 13 residues. V was pared by 3 bases and J by 11 bases, with 11 bases between. The CDR3 bases are TGTGCCAGTAGTATGGACATAACGCCACCCCTCCACTTT. Translating gives CASSMDITPPLHF.

This chain joins TRBV5-5 and TRBJ2-3; 8 bases align to TRBD2. CDR3 size: 16 residues. After removal of 0 bases from V and 6 bases from J, the junction contained 9 bases not matched to a gene. Germline values: CDR1 SGHKS, CDR2 YYEKEE (reference sequence). CDR3 sequence (DNA): TGTGCCAGCAGCTTGGTTAACGGGAGGGCCGGGGATACGCAGTATTTT. It is translated as CASSLVNGRAGDTQYF.

There are a few counts of this clone. This sequence joins TRBV3-1 (or the pseudogene TRBV3-2) and TRBJ1-1, with a tentative D call TRBD1 (6 bases). Germline CDR1 and CDR2: LGHDT and YNNKEL (reference sequence). This CDR3 has 15 amino acids. Trimming shortened V by 4 bases and J by 1 base, and 13 bases separated the two germline ends. CDR3 residues: CASSRTTQGNTEAFF. The CDR3 DNA reads TGTGCCAGCAGCCGGACGACACAGGGGAACACTGAAGCTTTCTTT.

This rearrangement joins TRBV11-1 to TRBJ1-1, with 8 bases fitting TRBD1. V lost 5 bases to trimming and J lost 1 base; unmatched junction nucleotides: 6. The length of the CDR3 is 15 residues. Germline-derived CDR1 and CDR2 are SGHAT and FQDESV (reference sequence). This CDR3 is CASSDLGQENTEAFF. The CDR3 nucleotides read TGTGCCAGCAGCGATTTGGGACAGGAGAACACTGAAGCTTTCTTT.

The J gene is TRBJ2-7, the V gene TRBV19; 8 bases align to TRBD2. This CDR3 has 15 amino acids. Per germline, CDR1 LNHDA and CDR2 SQIVND (reference sequence). J gave up 1 base and V 3 bases, and 5 bases lay outside the gene matches. The DNA for the CDR3 is TGTGCCAGTAGTATGGAAGCGGGAGTATCCTACGAGCAGTACTTC. Protein product: CASSMEAGVSYEQYF.

The chain recombines TRBV28 with TRBJ2-7; D is perhaps TRBD1 (6 bases). The CDR3 runs to 17 residues. With 5 bases removed from V and 0 bases from J, the gap between germline ends came to 20 bases. Germline V gene sequence: CDR1 MDHEN, CDR2 SYDVKM. CDR3: CASSPALGHRSSYEQYF. CDR3 DNA: TGTGCCAGCAGTCCCGCACTGGGACACCGGAGCTCCTACGAGCAGTACTTC.

This chain's CDR3 is CASTQRSGQGAYNEQFF. CDR3 DNA: TGTGCCAGTACCCAGAGGTCCGGACAGGGGGCCTACAATGAGCAGTTCTTC. The chain combines TRBV19 with TRBJ2-1; 10 bases align to TRBD1. This CDR3 has 17 amino acids. The germline gives CDR1 LNHDA, CDR2 SQIVND (reference sequence). The V and J ends lost 7 bases and 2 bases, in that order; junction bases with no gene match: 11.

The chain employs TRBV6-6 and TRBJ1-4, with 9 bases aligning to TRBD1. The junction had 9 bases not matched to a gene; V was cut back by 6 bases and J by 7 bases. Germline CDR1 and CDR2: MNHNY and SVGAGI (reference sequence). The CDR3 has 15 amino acids. The CDR3: CASSRGQGNSEKLFF. As DNA, the CDR3 is TGTGCCAGCAGCCGGGGACAGGGAAATAGTGAAAAACTGTTTTTT.

The genes are TRBV6-5 and TRBJ1-1; D might be TRBD1 (6 bases). Between the trimmed V and J ends, which lost 8 bases and 2 bases, there was a span of 18 bases. Per the germline V gene, CDR1 is MNHEY and CDR2 is SVGAGI. The CDR3 runs to 15 residues. The CDR3, as DNA: TGTGCCAGCGGGGGGGGCACAGCCGAAAACACTGAAGCTTTCTTT. This sequence encodes CASGGGTAENTEAFF.

The chain combines TRBV28 with TRBJ2-3; 8 bases line up with TRBD2. This CDR3 comprises 13 residues. Germline V gene data show CDR1 as MDHEN and CDR2 as SYDVKM. V lost 10 bases and J lost 2; bases outside the gene matches: 5. The CDR3 nucleotides are TGTGCCAACAGCGGGAGTGTCACAGATACGCAGTATTTT. It specifies CANSGSVTDTQYF.

The chain employs TRBV7-2 and TRBJ1-1, with D uncertain. Per germline, CDR1 SGHTA and CDR2 FQGNSA. The V end was cut by 1 base, the J end by 5 bases, with 14 bases between. This CDR3 comprises 15 residues. CDR3: CASSLEPPRGTEAFF. The CDR3 coding sequence is TGTGCCAGCAGCTTAGAGCCTCCTCGCGGGACTGAAGCTTTCTTT.

J is TRBJ2-7 and V is TRBV3-1 (or the pseudogene TRBV3-2); 10 nucleotides match TRBD1. The V gene end was trimmed by 8 bases and the J gene end by 8 bases; junction bases not matched to a gene: 6. This CDR3 contains 12 residues. Germline values: CDR1 LGHDT, CDR2 YNNKEL (reference sequence). DNA for the CDR3: TGTGCCAGCGGGACAGGGGATCGGCAGCAGTACTTC. Its protein product is CASGTGDRQQYF.

This chain links TRBV18 with TRBJ1-1; D perhaps matches TRBD1 (5 bases). Germline V gene sequence: CDR1 KGHSH, CDR2 LQKENI. V dropped 4 bases and J dropped 4 bases, with 16 bases sitting between them. The CDR3 contains 15 residues. In nucleotides, the CDR3 is TGTGCCAGCTCACGAGTCCGGGGCGGGGGCACTGAAGCTTTCTTT. It is translated as CASSRVRGGGTEAFF.

CDR3 residues: CASSDTSSEPYGYTF. Here the CDR3 DNA reads TGTGCCAGCAGTGACACATCCTCAGAACCGTATGGCTACACCTTC. The chain recombines TRBV28 with TRBJ1-2; D remains ambiguous. V was cut by 5 bases and J by 5 bases, with 18 bases left in between. This CDR3 comprises 15 residues. Germline V CDR1 and CDR2: MDHEN, SYDVKM.

This clone was found many times. The V call is TRBV11-2, the J call TRBJ1-6, with D unresolved. V was trimmed by 2 bases and J by 9 bases, leaving 11 bases between them. The germline V gene encodes CDR1 SGHAT and CDR2 FQNNGV. The CDR3 totals 14 residues. CDR3 DNA sequence: TGTGCCAGCAGCTTATTGCAGGCGCGTTCACCCCTCCACTTT. It specifies CASSLLQARSPLHF.

The chain recombines TRBV2 with TRBJ1-5; no clear D. The length of the CDR3 is 14 residues. The germline CDR1 and CDR2 sequences are SNHLY and FYNNEI. V lost 4 bases and J 0 bases, leaving 7 bases between the germline ends. As DNA, the CDR3 is TGTGCCAGCAGTGCTGGCCTTAGCAATCAGCCCCAGCATTTT. Its translation: CASSAGLSNQPQHF.

This chain uses TRBV7-8 with TRBJ2-3; TRBD1 matches at 8 bases. Germline CDR1 is SGHVS and CDR2 is FQNEAQ. The trim removed 5 bases at V and 3 bases at J, leaving 10 bases unmatched. This CDR3 spans 16 amino acids. The CDR3 DNA reads TGTGCCAGCAGCATGGACAGGGTTGACGTAACAGATACGCAGTATTTT. Translated: CASSMDRVDVTDTQYF.

The V gene is TRBV7-3, the J gene TRBJ2-2, with D maybe TRBD2 (7 bases). Trimming removed 5 bases at V and 7 bases at J, with 17 bases between. CDR1 and CDR2 (germline): SGHTA, FQGTGA. The CDR3 totals 15 residues. CDR3 protein: CASSAPPGGGGELFF. The CDR3 coding sequence is TGTGCCAGCAGCGCGCCCCCGGGGGGCGGCGGGGAGCTGTTTTTT.

The V call is TRBV28, the J call TRBJ1-5, with a weak D call TRBD1 (6 bases). This CDR3 has 15 amino acids. Per the germline V gene, CDR1 is MDHEN and CDR2 is SYDVKM. The germline V and J ends were trimmed by 7 bases and 7 bases, with 20 bases remaining between them. CDR3 nucleotide sequence: TGTGCCAGCACTCAACAGGGTCTGGGGGGGCAGCCCCAGCATTTT. It codes for CASTQQGLGGQPQHF.